The text below deals with one T cell receptor beta chain. A clone one base away is much larger, so this may be a read error. CDR3 regions were amplified by Arm-PCR using iRepertoire HTBI primers to build TCR beta libraries. TCRdb called the multiplex PCR reads again in MiXCR, with one record for every CDR3 protein. The data show about 350,000 distinct CDR3 sequences, around 15% seen once. This sample was taken from a study of regulatory T cells in long-lasting Graves disease. The sample's time point: newly diagnosed GD, antithyroid drugs for less than 3 months. TCR sequences were obtained from RNA taken from PBMCs. The sample was also linked to a second study, of T cells in Graves' hyperthyroidism and ophthalmopathy.

The starting material was peripheral blood mononuclear cells (PBMCs), obtained at new diagnosis, from a patient treated with antithyroid drugs. The receptor's source is a woman aged 18-35 years with Graves disease.

The CDR3 region is CVSSPHSEQYF. The CDR3 DNA sequence: TGTGTCAGCAGTCCACATAGCGAGCAGTACTTC. The rearrangement uses TRBV12-3 or TRBV12-4 and TRBJ2-7, with D uncertain. CDR3 length equals 11 residues.